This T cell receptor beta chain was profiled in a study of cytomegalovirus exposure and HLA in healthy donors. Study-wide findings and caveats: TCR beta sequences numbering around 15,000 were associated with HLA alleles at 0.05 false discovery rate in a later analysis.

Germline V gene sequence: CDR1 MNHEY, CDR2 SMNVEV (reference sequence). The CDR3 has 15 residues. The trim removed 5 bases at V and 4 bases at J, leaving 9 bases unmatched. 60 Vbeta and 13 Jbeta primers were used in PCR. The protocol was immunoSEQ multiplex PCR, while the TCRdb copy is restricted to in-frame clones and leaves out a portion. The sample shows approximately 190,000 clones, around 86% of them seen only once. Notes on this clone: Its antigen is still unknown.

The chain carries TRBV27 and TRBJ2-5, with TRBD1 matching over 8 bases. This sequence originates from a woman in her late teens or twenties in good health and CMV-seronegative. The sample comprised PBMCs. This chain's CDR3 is CASSPAGTGGETQYF. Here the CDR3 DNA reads TGTGCCAGCAGTCCTGCAGGAACAGGGGGAGAGACCCAGTACTTC.